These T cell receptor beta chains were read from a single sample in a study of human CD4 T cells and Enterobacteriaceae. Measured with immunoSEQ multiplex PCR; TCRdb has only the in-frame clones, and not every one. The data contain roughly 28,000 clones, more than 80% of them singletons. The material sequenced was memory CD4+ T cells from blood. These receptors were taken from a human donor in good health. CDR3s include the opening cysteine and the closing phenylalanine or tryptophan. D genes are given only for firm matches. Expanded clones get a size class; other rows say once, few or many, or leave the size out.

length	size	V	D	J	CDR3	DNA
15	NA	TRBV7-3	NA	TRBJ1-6	CASNPQGAGNSPLHF	TGTGCCAGCAACCCGCAAGGAGCGGGGAATTCACCCCTCCACTTT
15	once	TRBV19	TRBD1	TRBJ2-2	CASSIGDSPTGELFF	TGTGCCAGTAGTATAGGGGACAGTCCCACCGGGGAGCTGTTTTTT
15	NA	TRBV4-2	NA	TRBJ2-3	CASSLTRASTDTQYF	TGTGCCAGCAGCTTAACCCGGGCCAGCACAGATACGCAGTATTTT
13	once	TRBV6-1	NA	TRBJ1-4	CASRGQNNEKLFF	TGTGCCAGCAGAGGACAGAATAATGAAAAACTGTTTTTT
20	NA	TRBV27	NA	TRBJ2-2	CASSLTRGPRGGTNTGELFF	TGTGCCAGCAGTTTAACCCGTGGACCGCGCGGCGGGACGAACACCGGGGAGCTGTTTTTT
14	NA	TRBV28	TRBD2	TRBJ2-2	CASRRGGLTGELFF	TGTGCCAGCAGGCGGGGGGGCCTGACCGGGGAGCTGTTTTTT
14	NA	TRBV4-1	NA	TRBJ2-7	CASSQGPTPGEQYF	TGCGCCAGCAGCCAGGGACCTACCCCCGGCGAGCAGTACTTC
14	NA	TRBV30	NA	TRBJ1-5	CAWSVVGLGQPQHF	TGTGCCTGGAGTGTCGTAGGGCTCGGTCAGCCCCAGCATTTT
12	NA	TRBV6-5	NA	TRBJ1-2	CASSYRLGVYTF	TGTGCCAGCAGTTATCGTTTGGGGGTCTACACCTTC
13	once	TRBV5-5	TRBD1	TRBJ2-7	CASSSPGSTGEYF	TGTGCCAGCAGCTCACCGGGGTCTACAGGGGAGTACTTC
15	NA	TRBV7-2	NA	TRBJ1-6	CASSLGPDRNSPLHF	TGTGCCAGCAGCTTAGGCCCGGACAGAAATTCACCCCTCCACTTT
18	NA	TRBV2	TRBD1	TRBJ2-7	CASSSYRSGTGDTYEQYF	TGTGCCAGCAGTTCCTACCGATCCGGGACAGGAGATACCTACGAGCAGTACTTC
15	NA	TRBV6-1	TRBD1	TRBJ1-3	CASRKRTGSGNTIYF	TGTGCCAGCAGGAAAAGGACAGGCTCTGGAAACACCATATATTTT
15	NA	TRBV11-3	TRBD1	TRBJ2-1	CASSRAGTEYNEQFF	TGTGCCAGCAGCCGGGCCGGGACAGAATACAATGAGCAGTTCTTC
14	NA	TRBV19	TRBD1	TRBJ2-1	CASSLTGGGNEQFF	TGTGCCAGTAGCCTGACAGGGGGCGGCAATGAGCAGTTCTTC
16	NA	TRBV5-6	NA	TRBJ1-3	CASSRTIIFSGNTIYF	TGTGCCAGCAGCCGGACAATAATCTTCTCTGGAAACACCATATATTTT
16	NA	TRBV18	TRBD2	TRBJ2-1	CASSPLTSGRNNEQFF	TGTGCCAGCTCACCACTAACTAGCGGGCGTAACAATGAGCAGTTCTTC
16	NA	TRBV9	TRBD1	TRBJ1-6	CASSVYGTGDNSPLHF	TGTGCCAGCAGCGTATACGGGACAGGGGATAATTCACCCCTCCACTTT
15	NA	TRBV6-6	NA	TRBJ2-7	CASSSIFQGRDEQYF	TGTGCCAGCAGTTCCATTTTTCAGGGCAGGGACGAGCAGTACTTC
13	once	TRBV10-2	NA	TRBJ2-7	CASSVSPSYEQYF	TGCGCCAGCAGCGTTTCCCCCTCCTACGAGCAGTACTTC
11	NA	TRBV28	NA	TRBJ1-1	CASSFWREAFF	TGTGCCAGCAGTTTTTGGAGAGAAGCTTTCTTT
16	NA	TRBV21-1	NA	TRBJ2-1	CASSTRTGQPLNEQFF	TGTGCCAGCAGCACGCGGACAGGGCAACCTCTCAATGAGCAGTTCTTC
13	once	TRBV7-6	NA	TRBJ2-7	CASSSLTVTEQYF	TGTGCCAGCAGCAGTCTGACAGTAACCGAGCAGTACTTC